This TCR beta chain was documented in a study of T cells after yellow fever vaccination. Study-wide points: On re-exposure, the response was weaker but peaked faster, at day 5 versus 15.

Germline lookup yields CDR1 SGHDN and CDR2 FVKESK. V gave up 5 bases and J gave up 0 bases, with 13 bases separating them. The CDR3 sequence is 16 residues long. Template switching by 5'RACE produced TCR cDNA, adding a universal primer site and UMIs. Using its own MiXCR run on the 5' RACE reads, TCRdb lists one record per CDR3 protein. The table records 120,000 or so distinct CDR3 sequences, about 6.8% of them present only once. As concerns this clonotype: The antigen remains undetermined.

This receptor was identified in a man in his late teens or twenties who received the YFV17D yellow fever vaccine. The rearrangement links TRBV14 to TRBJ2-2; TRBD1 might be the D (6 bases). The sample in question was CD4+ T cells sorted from PBMCs, obtained around 45 days after the first yellow fever vaccination. The CDR3 nucleotides read TGTGCCAGCAGCTACCTCAGGGGTTCGAACACCGGGGAGCTGTTTTTT. This translates into CASSYLRGSNTGELFF.